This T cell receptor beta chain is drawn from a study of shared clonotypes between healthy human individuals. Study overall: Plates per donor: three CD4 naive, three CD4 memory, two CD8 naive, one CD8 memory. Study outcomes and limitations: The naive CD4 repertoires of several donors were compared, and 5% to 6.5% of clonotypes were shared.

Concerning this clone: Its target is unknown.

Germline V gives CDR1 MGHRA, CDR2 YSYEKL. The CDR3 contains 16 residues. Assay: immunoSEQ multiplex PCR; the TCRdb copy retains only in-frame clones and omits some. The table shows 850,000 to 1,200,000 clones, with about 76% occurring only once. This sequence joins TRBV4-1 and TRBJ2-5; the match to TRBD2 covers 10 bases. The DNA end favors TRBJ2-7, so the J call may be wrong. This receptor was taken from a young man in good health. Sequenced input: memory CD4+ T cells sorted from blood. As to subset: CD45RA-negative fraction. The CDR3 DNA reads TGCGCCAGCAGCCAACATAAGACTAGCGGGTTCTACGAGCAGTACTTC. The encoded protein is CASSQHKTSGFYEQYF.